The rows below give T cell receptor beta chains drawn from one sample of a study of blood T cells in healthy people across ages. TCRdb called the 5' RACE reads again in MiXCR, with one record for every CDR3 protein. The sample has some 760,000 distinct CDR3 sequences, roughly 25% seen once. The same data also went into a second study, on T cells of mothers and their children.

Sequenced input: blood. The receptors were gathered from a boy under 18 in good health. Both conserved end residues are part of each CDR3. The D gene is left open where the match is weak. A row's size may be missing; if present it is once, few, many or a size class.

J,V,D,size,CDR3,DNA
TRBJ2-5,TRBV12-5,TRBD1,-,CASAPDTGAETQYF,TGTGCTAGTGCTCCGGACACAGGGGCCGAGACCCAGTACTTC
TRBJ2-1,TRBV27,-,-,CASSYGLSSYNEQFF,TGTGCCAGCAGTTACGGACTCTCCTCCTACAATGAGCAGTTCTTC
TRBJ2-5,TRBV28,-,few,CASRPGQKRRYF,TGTGCCAGCAGGCCCGGACAGAAGAGGCGGTACTTC
TRBJ2-6,TRBV11-1,TRBD1,few,CASSPISLEQLGQSSGANVLTF,TGTGCCAGCAGCCCGATATCCCTTGAACAACTGGGACAGAGCTCTGGGGCCAACGTCCTGACTTTC
TRBJ2-7,TRBV7-2,-,-,CASSLKPTGSSVVPYEQYF,TGTGCCAGCAGCTTGAAACCGACAGGGTCTAGCGTGGTCCCCTACGAGCAGTACTTC
TRBJ2-5,TRBV5-1,-,few,CASSLEIRGPGRETQYF,TGCGCCAGCAGCTTAGAAATCCGTGGGCCGGGGAGGGAGACCCAGTACTTC
TRBJ2-5,TRBV20-1,-,-,CSASEGLEQYF,TGCAGTGCTAGCGAGGGCCTGGAGCAGTACTTC
TRBJ2-3,TRBV29-1,-,-,CSVLPESDTQYF,TGCAGCGTCCTCCCAGAGAGCGATACGCAGTATTTT
TRBJ1-1,TRBV6-2/TRBV6-3,TRBD1,few,CASSQWTGLMNTEAFF,TGTGCCAGCAGTCAATGGACAGGGCTCATGAACACTGAAGCTTTCTTT
TRBJ2-7,TRBV7-3,-,-,CASSLSYGETYEQYF,TGTGCCAGCAGCTTAAGCTACGGCGAAACCTACGAGCAGTACTTC
TRBJ1-1,TRBV7-2,-,-,CASSLEGIGEAFF,TGTGCCAGCAGCTTAGAGGGAATCGGTGAAGCTTTCTTT
TRBJ2-1,TRBV11-2,-,-,CASSSVGAGEQFF,TGTGCCAGCAGCTCAGTGGGGGCTGGTGAGCAGTTCTTC
TRBJ2-7,TRBV7-2,-,-,CASSLRGAIASYEQYF,TGTGCCAGCAGCTTAAGAGGCGCAATCGCCTCCTACGAGCAGTACTTC
TRBJ1-2,TRBV4-1,-,-,CASSQDLRDKNYGYTF,TGCGCCAGCAGCCAAGATTTGAGGGACAAAAACTATGGCTACACCTTC
TRBJ2-3,TRBV11-2,-,-,CASSLGGGRTDTQYF,TGTGCCAGCAGCTTAGGTGGGGGACGCACAGATACGCAGTATTTT
TRBJ2-7,TRBV20-1,-,-,CSAREGRGYEQYF,TGCAGTGCTAGAGAAGGTCGGGGCTACGAGCAGTACTTC
TRBJ2-3,TRBV9,TRBD2,few,CASSVIAGGTDTQYF,TGTGCCAGCAGCGTAATAGCGGGGGGGACAGATACGCAGTATTTT
TRBJ2-7,TRBV12-3/TRBV12-4,-,-,CASSSLLDEASYEQYF,TGTGCCAGCAGCTCGCTACTAGACGAGGCGTCCTACGAGCAGTACTTC
TRBJ2-7,TRBV7-9,TRBD1,-,CASSLGSGGENYEQYF,TGTGCCAGCAGCTTAGGATCAGGGGGCGAGAACTACGAGCAGTACTTC
TRBJ2-7,TRBV20-1,TRBD1,-,CSAEDRERSYEQYF,TGCAGTGCCGAGGACAGGGAGAGGTCCTACGAGCAGTACTTC
TRBJ2-5,TRBV7-6,-,-,CTSSLGGRQETQYF,TGTACCAGCAGCTTAGGTGGACGCCAAGAGACCCAGTACTTC
TRBJ2-7,TRBV7-6,-,-,CASSSGGAAYEQYF,TGTGCCAGCAGCTCCGGTGGGGCAGCCTACGAGCAGTACTTC
TRBJ2-1,TRBV4-2,-,-,CASSQDLTGDFEQFF,TGTGCCAGCAGCCAAGATTTGACGGGGGATTTTGAGCAGTTCTTC
TRBJ2-5,TRBV7-2,TRBD2,few,CASSSPSGQETQYF,TGTGCCAGCAGCTCACCTAGCGGCCAAGAGACCCAGTACTTC
TRBJ2-7,TRBV29-1,TRBD1,few,CSASPGTGGGEQYF,TGCAGCGCAAGCCCCGGGACAGGGGGAGGCGAGCAGTACTTC
TRBJ2-7,TRBV20-1,TRBD1,-,CSARDSAGQVFSYEQYF,TGCAGTGCTAGAGATTCGGCGGGACAGGTATTCTCCTACGAGCAGTACTTC
TRBJ1-2,TRBV3-1,TRBD1,-,CASSFQGDGYTF,TGTGCCAGCAGCTTTCAGGGGGATGGCTACACCTTC
TRBJ2-3,TRBV7-2,TRBD2,-,CASSLTGGPLFSDTQYF,TGTGCCAGCAGCTTAACGGGAGGGCCATTGTTTTCAGATACGCAGTATTTT
TRBJ2-7,TRBV9,TRBD2,many,CASSVGGGTYEQYF,TGTGCCAGCAGCGTGGGCGGGGGAACCTACGAGCAGTACTTC
TRBJ1-4,TRBV5-1,-,-,CASSLVPGTRNEKLFF,TGCGCCAGCAGCTTGGTACCCGGGACAAGGAATGAAAAACTGTTTTTT
TRBJ2-1,TRBV3-1,-,few,CASSQPAYNNEQFF,TGTGCCAGCAGCCAACCCGCTTACAACAATGAGCAGTTCTTC
TRBJ2-3,TRBV20-1,TRBD2,-,CSAVTSGRWADTQYF,TGCAGTGCCGTGACTAGCGGGAGATGGGCAGATACGCAGTATTTT
TRBJ1-1,TRBV4-2,-,-,CASSQHQGMNTEAFF,TGTGCCAGCAGCCAACATCAGGGCATGAACACTGAAGCTTTCTTT
TRBJ1-1,TRBV9,-,-,CASSPWTNTEAFF,TGTGCCAGCAGCCCTTGGACGAACACTGAAGCTTTCTTT
TRBJ2-6,TRBV4-3,-,-,CASSQDVPSGANVLTF,TGCGCCAGCAGCCAAGATGTGCCCTCTGGGGCCAACGTCCTGACTTTC
TRBJ2-2,TRBV4-1,-,-,CASSPVFTVPTGELFF,TGCGCCAGCAGCCCAGTCTTTACAGTTCCCACCGGGGAGCTGTTTTTT
TRBJ2-5,TRBV24-1,TRBD1,-,CATSEKGQGSQETQYF,TGTGCCACCAGTGAGAAAGGACAGGGGTCACAAGAGACCCAGTACTTC
TRBJ1-4,TRBV7-9,TRBD1,-,CASSPLKDRVEKLFF,TGTGCCAGCAGCCCCCTAAAGGACAGGGTTGAAAAACTGTTTTTT
TRBJ2-3,TRBV5-1,-,few,CASSLMVASDTQYF,TGCGCCAGCAGCTTGATGGTAGCGTCCGATACGCAGTATTTT
TRBJ2-5,TRBV20-1,TRBD1,few,CSATGGVQETQYF,TGCAGTGCTACAGGGGGCGTACAAGAGACCCAGTACTTC
TRBJ2-5,TRBV6-5,-,once,CASSYGSRGRSETQYF,TGTGCCAGCAGTTATGGGTCCCGAGGGAGGTCAGAGACCCAGTACTTC
TRBJ2-2,TRBV7-2,-,few,CASSLDPRGSGELFF,TGTGCCAGCAGCTTAGACCCCCGGGGATCCGGGGAGCTGTTTTTT
TRBJ1-4,TRBV4-3,-,-,CASSQSTGQTNEKLFF,TGCGCCAGCAGCCAGTCCACAGGTCAAACTAATGAAAAACTGTTTTTT
TRBJ2-7,TRBV5-1,TRBD2,few,CASSKEPSGSYEQYF,TGCGCCAGCAGCAAGGAGCCTAGCGGGAGCTACGAGCAGTACTTC
TRBJ2-3,TRBV7-8,-,-,CASSLLDRGEASADTQYF,TGTGCCAGCAGCTTACTGGATCGTGGGGAAGCTAGCGCAGATACGCAGTATTTT
TRBJ2-3,TRBV4-2,-,once,CASSQGVGEATQYF,TGTGCCAGCAGCCAAGGGGTAGGAGAGGCTACGCAGTATTTT
TRBJ1-2,TRBV4-3,-,few,CASSQDRLLGFRGYTF,TGCGCCAGCAGCCAAGATCGGCTGCTGGGGTTTAGGGGCTACACCTTC
TRBJ2-1,TRBV4-2,-,-,CASSQVLAPYNEQFF,TGTGCCAGCAGCCAAGTGCTAGCACCCTACAATGAGCAGTTCTTC
TRBJ1-3,TRBV5-4,TRBD1,few,CASSVTGAGNTIYF,TGTGCCAGCAGCGTTACAGGGGCTGGAAACACCATATATTTT
TRBJ2-5,TRBV7-9,-,few,CASSLRQKGSETQYF,TGTGCCAGCAGCTTAAGGCAAAAGGGGAGCGAGACCCAGTACTTC
TRBJ2-1,TRBV3-1,-,-,CASSPFLGNYNEQFF,TGTGCCAGCAGCCCATTCTTAGGGAACTACAATGAGCAGTTCTTC
TRBJ1-2,TRBV20-1,TRBD1,-,CSAREGQGQGYTF,TGCAGTGCTAGAGAAGGACAGGGGCAAGGCTACACCTTC
TRBJ1-4,TRBV20-1,-,-,CSARAGANNEKLFF,TGCAGTGCTAGAGCGGGAGCTAATAATGAAAAACTGTTTTTT